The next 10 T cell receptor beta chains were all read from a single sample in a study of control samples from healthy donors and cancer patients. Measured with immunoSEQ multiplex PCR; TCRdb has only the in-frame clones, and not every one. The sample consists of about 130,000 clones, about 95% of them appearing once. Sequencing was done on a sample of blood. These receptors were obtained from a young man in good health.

CDR3 protein: CASSQPHWAGLSNQPQHF. In DNA form, the CDR3 reads TGCGCCAGCAGCCAGCCCCATTGGGCGGGTTTGAGCAATCAGCCCCAGCATTTT. This chain links TRBV5-1 with TRBJ1-5; D ambiguous. The CDR3 sequence is 18 residues long. CDR1 is SGHRS and CDR2 is YFSETQ in the germline V gene. The V and J ends lost 4 bases and 1 base respectively, with 21 bases between them.

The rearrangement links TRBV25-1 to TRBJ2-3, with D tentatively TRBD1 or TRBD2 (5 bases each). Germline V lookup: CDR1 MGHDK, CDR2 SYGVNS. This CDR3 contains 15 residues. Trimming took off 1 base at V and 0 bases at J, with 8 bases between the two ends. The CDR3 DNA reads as TGTGCCAGCAGTGAATTGGGACGGAGCACAGATACGCAGTATTTT. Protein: CASSELGRSTDTQYF.

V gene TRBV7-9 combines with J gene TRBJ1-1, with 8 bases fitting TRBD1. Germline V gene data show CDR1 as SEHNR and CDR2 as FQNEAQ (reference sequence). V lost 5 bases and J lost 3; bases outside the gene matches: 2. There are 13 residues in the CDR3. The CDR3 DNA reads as TGTGCCAGCAGCGGACAGGGCTACACTGAAGCTTTCTTT. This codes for CASSGQGYTEAFF.

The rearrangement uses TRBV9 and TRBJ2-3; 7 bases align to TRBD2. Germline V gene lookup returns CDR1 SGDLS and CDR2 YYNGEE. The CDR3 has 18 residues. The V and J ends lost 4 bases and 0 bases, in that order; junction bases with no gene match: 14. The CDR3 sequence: CASSSTRGIAASTDTQYF. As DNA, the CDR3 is TGTGCCAGCAGCTCAACGCGGGGGATAGCGGCTAGCACAGATACGCAGTATTTT.

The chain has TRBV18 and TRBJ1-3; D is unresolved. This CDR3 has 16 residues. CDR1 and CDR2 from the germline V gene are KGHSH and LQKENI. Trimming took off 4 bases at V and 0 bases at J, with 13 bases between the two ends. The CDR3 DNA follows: TGTGCCAGCTCACAGAGGGAACAGAGCTCTGGAAACACCATATATTTT. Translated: CASSQREQSSGNTIYF. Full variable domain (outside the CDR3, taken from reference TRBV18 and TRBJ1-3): NAGVMQNPRHLVRRRGQEARLRCSPMKGHSHVYWYRQLPEEGLKFMVYLQKENIIDESGMPKERFSAEFPKEGPSILRIQQVVRGDSAAYFCASSQREQSSGNTIYFGEGSWLTVV.

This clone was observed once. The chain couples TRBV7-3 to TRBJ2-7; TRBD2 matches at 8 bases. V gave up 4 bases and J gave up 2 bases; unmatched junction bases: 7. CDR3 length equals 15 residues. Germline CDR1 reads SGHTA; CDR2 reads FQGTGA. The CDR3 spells CASSSSGGPAYEQYF. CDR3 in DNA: TGTGCCAGCAGCTCCTCGGGGGGGCCGGCCTACGAGCAGTACTTC. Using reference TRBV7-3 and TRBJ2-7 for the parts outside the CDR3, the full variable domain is GAGVSQTPSNKVTEKGKYVELRCDPISGHTALYWYRQSLGQGPEFLIYFQGTGAADDSGLPNDRFFAVRPEGSVSTLKIQRTERGDSAVYLCASSSSGGPAYEQYFGPGTRLTVT.

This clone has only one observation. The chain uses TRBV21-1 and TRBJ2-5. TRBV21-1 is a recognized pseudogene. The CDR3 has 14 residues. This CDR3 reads CASSKALGRETQYF. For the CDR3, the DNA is TGTGCCAGCAGCAAAGCCCTAGGACGGGAGACCCAGTACTTC.

The CDR3 protein is CASSQGRGNQPQHF. The DNA for the CDR3 is TGTGCCAGCAGCCAGGGGAGGGGCAATCAGCCCCAGCATTTT. V is TRBV3-1 (or the pseudogene TRBV3-2) and J is TRBJ1-5; D gene uncertain. The CDR3 is 14 amino acids. The germline V gene encodes CDR1 LGHDT and CDR2 YNNKEL (reference sequence). V lost 3 bases and J 2 bases, leaving 8 bases between the germline ends.

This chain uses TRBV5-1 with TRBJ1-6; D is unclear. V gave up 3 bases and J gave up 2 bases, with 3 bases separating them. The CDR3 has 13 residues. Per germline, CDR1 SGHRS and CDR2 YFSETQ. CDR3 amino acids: CASSYTYNSPLHF. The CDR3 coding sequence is TGCGCCAGCAGCTACACCTATAATTCACCCCTCCACTTT. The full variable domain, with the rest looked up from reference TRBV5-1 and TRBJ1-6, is KAGVTQTPRYLIKTRGQQVTLSCSPISGHRSVSWYQQTPGQGLQFLFEYFSETQRNKGNFPGRFSGRQFSNSRSEMNVSTLELGDSALYLCASSYTYNSPLHFGNGTRLTVT.

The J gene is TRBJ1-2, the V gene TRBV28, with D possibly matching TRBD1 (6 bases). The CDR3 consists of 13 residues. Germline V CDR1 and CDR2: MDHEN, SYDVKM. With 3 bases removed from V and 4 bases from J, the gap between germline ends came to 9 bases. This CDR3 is CASSLRGTYGYTF. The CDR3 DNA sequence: TGTGCCAGCAGTTTGAGGGGGACCTATGGCTACACCTTC.